The T cell receptor (beta chain) under discussion was sequenced for a study of patients and donors after allogeneic stem cell transplantation. TCRdb reanalysed the RT-PCR reads using MiXCR and keeps one entry per CDR3 protein. The sample shows about 110,000 distinct CDR3 sequences, 35% of them seen only once. V lost 4 bases to trimming and J lost 5 bases, with 12 bases between them. The germline V gene encodes CDR1 MNHEY and CDR2 SMNVEV (reference sequence). The CDR3 consists of 13 residues. Material for sequencing was blood, either unsorted or a sorted T cell fraction (not recorded which). The genes are TRBV27 and TRBJ2-7; D remains ambiguous. This receptor was obtained from a human donor who was either an allogeneic HSCT recipient or a stem cell or donor lymphocyte infusion donor (not recorded which). It is not recorded whose cells these are; they may come from a transplant donor. CDR3 protein: CASSSLIGHEQYF. CDR3 DNA: TGTGCCAGCAGTTCGCTCATAGGGCACGAGCAGTACTTC.